The 7 T cell receptor beta chains below were found in one sample sequenced in a study of OX40 agonist ivuxolimab in advanced cancers. The protocol was immunoSEQ multiplex PCR, while the TCRdb copy is restricted to in-frame clones and leaves out a portion. The profile shows about 64,000 clones, roughly four fifths of them singletons. This specimen was CD4+ or CD8+ T cells sorted from blood, taken in a trial of the OX40 agonist ivuxolimab. Receptor source: an adult with an advanced solid tumor such as melanoma, head and neck, liver or kidney cancer.

The chain links TRBV10-2 to TRBJ2-5; 9 positions agree with TRBD2. The CDR3 is made up of 15 amino acids. Germline-derived CDR1 and CDR2 are WSHSY and SAAADI. V lost 7 bases to trimming and J lost 1 base; unmatched junction nucleotides: 7. As DNA, the CDR3 is TGCGCCAGCACCTTGGGGACTAGCCGCCAAGAGACCCAGTACTTC. It specifies CASTLGTSRQETQYF.

The chain carries TRBV7-3 and TRBJ2-3, with 9 bases identical to TRBD1. This CDR3 is 16 amino acids long. V lost 3 bases to trimming and J lost 1 base; unmatched junction nucleotides: 5. Germline CDR1 SGHTA, CDR2 FQGTGA. The CDR3: CASSFTGGVGTDTQYF. The CDR3, as DNA: TGTGCCAGCAGCTTTACAGGGGGCGTCGGCACAGATACGCAGTATTTT.

The CDR3 is CASSLEGLFGNTIYF. DNA for the CDR3: TGTGCCAGCAGCTTAGAGGGTTTGTTCGGAAACACCATATATTTT. The chain carries TRBV11-2 and TRBJ1-3; D remains ambiguous. V was shortened by 0 bases and J by 4 bases, with 10 bases between the two germline ends. In germline, CDR1 is SGHAT, CDR2 FQNNGV. The CDR3 sequence is 15 residues long.

The chain joins TRBV19 to TRBJ1-1, with D tentatively TRBD1 (5 bases). V lost 7 bases and J lost 5, with 17 bases in between. Per germline, CDR1 LNHDA and CDR2 SQIVND (reference sequence). The CDR3 runs to 14 residues. The CDR3 DNA reads TGTGCCAGTACCAAAGCGGGGCGGGGAACTGAAGCTTTCTTT. It yields the protein CASTKAGRGTEAFF.

The chain has TRBV10-3 and TRBJ2-3, with 10 bases lining up with TRBD2. Looked up from germline, CDR1 is ENHRY and CDR2 is SYGVKD. This CDR3 region has 16 residues. Germline trimming cut 2 bases from V and 2 bases from J; bases unmatched to any gene: 4. The CDR3 DNA is TGTGCCATCAGTGAGGGACTAGCGGCAACCACAGATACGCAGTATTTT. Amino acid sequence: CAISEGLAATTDTQYF.

This clone was recorded a few times. V gene TRBV28 combines with J gene TRBJ2-2; D call uncertain. CDR3 length equals 16 residues. The germline CDR1 and CDR2 sequences are MDHEN and SYDVKM. Between the trimmed V and J ends, which lost 2 bases and 4 bases, there was a span of 14 bases. The CDR3 loop is CASSLPDSTTTGELFF. The CDR3, as DNA: TGTGCCAGCAGTTTACCTGACTCCACCACCACCGGGGAGCTGTTTTTT.

The chain uses TRBV30 and TRBJ1-2; no reliable D call. The CDR3 is made up of 12 amino acids. Trimming cost V 0 bases and J 6 bases, with 8 bases left between them. Germline lookup yields CDR1 GTSNPN and CDR2 SVGIG (reference sequence). The CDR3 loop is CAWSVTQDGYTF. The CDR3, as DNA: TGTGCCTGGAGTGTAACTCAGGATGGCTACACCTTC. Looking up the rest from reference TRBV30 and TRBJ1-2 gives the full variable domain: SQTIHQWPATLVQPVGSPLSLECTVEGTSNPNLYWYRQAAGRGLQLLFYSVGIGQISSEVPQNLSASRPQDRQFILSSKKLLLSDSGFYLCAWSVTQDGYTFGSGTRLTVV.